These 16 T cell receptor beta chains were sequenced from one sample in a study of T cells in Graves' hyperthyroidism and ophthalmopathy. TCR beta CDR3 regions were amplified from RNA. TCR CDR3 underwent first-round RT-PCR with the HTBI primer set. TCRdb re-analysed the multiplex PCR reads in MiXCR, keeping a single row per CDR3 protein. Among roughly 560,000 distinct CDR3 sequences listed, roughly 14% were seen once. The material sequenced was blood. The receptor source for this set is a woman between 40 and 50 years old with Graves' ophthalmopathy.

The chain is built from TRBV3-1 and TRBJ1-2; D ambiguous. Trimming left V 1 base short and J 4 bases short, with 10 bases between. The CDR3 consists of 14 residues. Germline V gene data show CDR1 as LGHDT and CDR2 as YNNKEL (reference sequence). The CDR3 sequence: CASSQGGNLYGYTF. The CDR3 DNA is TGTGCCAGCAGCCAAGGTGGCAATCTCTATGGCTACACCTTC.

This clonotype was recorded at least ten times. V usage is TRBV11-3 and J usage is TRBJ2-5, with 8 bases lining up with TRBD1. The germline V gene encodes CDR1 SGHNT and CDR2 YENEEA. Germline trimming cut 5 bases from V and 5 bases from J; bases unmatched to any gene: 7. The CDR3 length is 14 residues. CDR3 coding DNA: TGTGCCAGCAGCCCTACAACAGGGGGGGAGACCCAGTACTTC. Translation: CASSPTTGGETQYF.

This clonotype was detected ten times or more. The genes are TRBV12-3 or TRBV12-4 and TRBJ2-7; 7 nucleotides line up with TRBD2. V was clipped by 4 bases and J by 3 bases; unmatched bases: 6. The CDR3 spans 14 residues. The CDR3 sequence is CASSSSGMNYEQYF. The CDR3 DNA is TGTGCCAGCAGTTCTAGCGGAATGAACTACGAGCAGTACTTC.

The chain has TRBV19 and TRBJ1-1; maybe TRBD1 (5 bases). V was shortened by 5 bases and J by 7 bases, with 14 bases between the two germline ends. CDR1 LNHDA and CDR2 SQIVND come from the germline V gene (reference sequence). The CDR3 totals 13 residues. Here the CDR3 reads CASSRRESGEAFF. The CDR3 DNA is TGTGCCAGTAGTCGCAGGGAATCGGGTGAAGCTTTCTTT.

This clonotype was counted at least ten times. The chain carries TRBV5-1 and TRBJ1-2; D remains ambiguous. The CDR3 has 16 amino acids. CDR1 is SGHRS, CDR2 YFSETQ, per germline. With 0 bases removed from V and 8 bases from J, the gap between germline ends came to 20 bases. The CDR3 here is CASSLVSGSWRAGYTF. CDR3 sequence (DNA): TGCGCCAGCAGCTTGGTCAGTGGGAGTTGGCGTGCCGGCTACACCTTC.

Concerning this clonotype itself: Compared with germline, one end of the junction differs, possibly owing to a read error. This chain joins TRBV29-1 and TRBJ1-2; the D is unclear. The V gene's germline CDR1 is SQVTM and CDR2 ANQGSEA. The CDR3 is 15 amino acids. CDR3 in amino acids: CSIEIALDTNYGYTF. CDR3 bases: TGCAGCATTGAAATTGCCTTGGATACTAACTATGGCTACACCTTC.

The rearrangement links TRBV12-3 or TRBV12-4 to TRBJ1-5; no definite D call. V shed 8 bases and J shed 6 bases, with 11 bases lying between them. The CDR3 has 12 residues. In nucleotides, the CDR3 is TGTGCCAGCGGCTCAGGCTCTCAGCCCCAGCATTTT. It is translated as CASGSGSQPQHF.

The V call is TRBV4-1, the J call TRBJ1-2; TRBD1 matches 7 bases. Germline V lookup: CDR1 MGHRA, CDR2 YSYEKL. Trimming removed 0 bases from V and 2 bases from J; junction bases left unmatched: 3. This CDR3 has 15 amino acids. Written as DNA, the CDR3 is TGCGCCAGCAGCCAAGATCAGGGGGGGAACTATGGCTACACCTTC. This encodes CASSQDQGGNYGYTF.

The table lists this clonotype with many counts. J is TRBJ1-1 and V is TRBV29-1, with 10 bases that match TRBD1. The CDR3 is made up of 17 amino acids. The germline V gene has CDR1 SQVTM and CDR2 ANQGSEA. Trimming at V came to 6 bases and at J to 5 bases, leaving 18 bases not matched to a gene. The CDR3 sequence: CSVLAGDRGVLKTEAFF. DNA for the CDR3: TGCAGCGTCCTAGCCGGGGACAGGGGCGTTTTAAAGACTGAAGCTTTCTTT. Complete variable domain (other parts from reference TRBV29-1 and TRBJ1-1): SAVISQKPSRDICQRGTSLTIQCQVDSQVTMMFWYRQQPGQSLTLIATANQGSEATYESGFVIDKFPISRPNLTFSTLTVSNMSPEDSSIYLCSVLAGDRGVLKTEAFFGQGTRLTVV.

This clonotype turned up a few times. This chain joins TRBV20-1 and TRBJ1-5; D may be TRBD1 (5 bases). In germline, CDR1 is DFQATT, CDR2 SNEGSKA (reference sequence). Trimming took 5 bases from V and 1 from J, leaving 12 bases between them. There are 14 residues in the CDR3. For the CDR3, the DNA is TGCAGTGCTTATCAGGGAGGGAGCAATCAGCCCCAGCATTTT. This encodes CSAYQGGSNQPQHF.

This clonotype has at least ten counts. The chain joins TRBV20-1 to TRBJ2-5; D uncertain. The CDR3 has 14 amino acids. Germline assignment: CDR1 DFQATT and CDR2 SNEGSKA (reference sequence). Trimming shortened V by 2 bases and J by 2 bases, and 12 bases separated the two germline ends. The DNA of the CDR3 is TGCAGTGCTAGAAGGGCTTGGGGACAAGAGACCCAGTACTTC. Protein product: CSARRAWGQETQYF.

Ten or more counts support this clonotype. CDR3: CASSPGARGSLYGYTF. The CDR3 nucleotides read TGTGCCAGCAGTCCCGGGGCCAGGGGGTCCCTCTATGGCTACACCTTC. The chain couples TRBV12-3 or TRBV12-4 to TRBJ1-2, with TRBD1 matching 7 bases. V was pared by 5 bases and J by 4 bases, with 13 bases of the junction left unmatched. This CDR3 has 16 amino acids.

V is TRBV14 and J is TRBJ2-7; no firm D call. V was cut by 4 bases and J by 1 base, with 11 bases left in between. Germline lookup yields CDR1 SGHDN and CDR2 FVKESK. The CDR3 totals 14 residues. The CDR3 here is CASSPSDGSYEQYF. Written as DNA, the CDR3 is TGTGCCAGCAGCCCCTCCGACGGATCCTACGAGCAGTACTTC.

This clonotype was picked up many times. This rearrangement joins TRBV7-8 to TRBJ1-3; perhaps TRBD1 as D (6 bases). V gave up 5 bases and J gave up 4 bases, with 9 bases separating them. Germline CDR1 and CDR2: SGHVS and FQNEAQ. The CDR3 is 13 amino acids. The CDR3 DNA follows: TGTGCCAGCAGCCACGGACAGGGAAACACCATATATTTT. As protein: CASSHGQGNTIYF.

This clonotype was recorded at least ten times. The genes are TRBV6-1 and TRBJ2-7; maybe TRBD2 (6 bases). The germline V gene encodes CDR1 MNHNS and CDR2 SASEGT. The V end was cut by 7 bases, the J end by 2 bases, with 15 bases between. The CDR3 totals 14 residues. CDR3: CASTGRLGAYEQYF. The DNA of the CDR3 is TGTGCCAGCACGGGCCGACTAGGAGCCTACGAGCAGTACTTC.

V and J are TRBV4-2 and TRBJ2-2; D ambiguous. The CDR3 loop spans 12 amino acids. The V end lost 6 bases, the J end lost 6 bases, and 8 bases lay between the germline ends. Germline V gene lookup returns CDR1 LGHNA and CDR2 YNFKEQ. The CDR3 spells CASRLMPGELFF. CDR3 nucleotides: TGTGCCAGCAGACTAATGCCCGGGGAGCTGTTTTTT.